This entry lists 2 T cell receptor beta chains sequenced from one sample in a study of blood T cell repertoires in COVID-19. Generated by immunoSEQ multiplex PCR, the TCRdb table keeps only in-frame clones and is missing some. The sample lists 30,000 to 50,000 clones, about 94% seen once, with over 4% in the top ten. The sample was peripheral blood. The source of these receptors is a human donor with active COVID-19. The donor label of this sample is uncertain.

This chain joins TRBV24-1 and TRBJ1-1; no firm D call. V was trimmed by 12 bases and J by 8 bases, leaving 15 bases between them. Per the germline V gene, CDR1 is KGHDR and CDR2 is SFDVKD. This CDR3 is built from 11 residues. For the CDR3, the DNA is TGTGCCCCGATGGGAGTTAAGGAAGCTTTCTTT. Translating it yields CAPMGVKEAFF.

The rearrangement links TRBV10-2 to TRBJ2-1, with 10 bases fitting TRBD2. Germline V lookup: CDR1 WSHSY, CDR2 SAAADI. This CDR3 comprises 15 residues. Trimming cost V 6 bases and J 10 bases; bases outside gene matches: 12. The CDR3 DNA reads TGCGCCAGCAGAAGAGCGGGAGGGCCTTTGGGGGAGCAGTTCTTC. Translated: CASRRAGGPLGEQFF.